Each of the 3 T cell receptor beta chains below was sequenced from the same sample in a study of T cells in Graves' hyperthyroidism and ophthalmopathy. The CDR3 regions of TCR beta were amplified from RNA transcripts. First-round RT-PCR with HTBI primers amplified the TCR CDR3 region. TCRdb used MiXCR to reprocess the multiplex PCR reads, holding one entry per CDR3 protein. The top ten clones hold around 15% of a sample with under 750,000 distinct CDR3 sequences, 18% of them seen once. The sample consisted of blood. The receptors here all came from a woman aged 50 to 60 with Graves' hyperthyroidism that later progressed to Graves' ophthalmopathy.

This clonotype has a handful of counts. This chain links TRBV5-1 with TRBJ2-3; D not certain. The CDR3 is made up of 14 amino acids. Trimming left V 0 bases short and J 4 bases short, with 9 bases between. CDR1 is SGHRS, CDR2 YFSETQ, per germline. The CDR3, as DNA: TGCGCCAGCAGCTTGGCGGCGGCTCCAGATACGCAGTATTTT. Translation: CASSLAAAPDTQYF. Combining the CDR3 with reference TRBV5-1 and TRBJ2-3 gives the whole variable domain KAGVTQTPRYLIKTRGQQVTLSCSPISGHRSVSWYQQTPGQGLQFLFEYFSETQRNKGNFPGRFSGRQFSNSRSEMNVSTLELGDSALYLCASSLAAAPDTQYFGPGTRLTVL.

This clonotype has a count of ten or more. In DNA form, the CDR3 reads TGTGCCAGCAGCAGGACGGGACGGAGCTCTGGAAACACCATATATTTT. This sequence encodes CASSRTGRSSGNTIYF. This chain joins TRBV12-3 or TRBV12-4 and TRBJ1-3; possibly TRBD1 for D (5 bases). The CDR3 sequence is 16 residues long. Trimming took off 6 bases at V and 0 bases at J, with 15 bases between the two ends.

The V call is TRBV18, the J call TRBJ1-2; D remains unclear. V was trimmed by 3 bases and J by 8 bases, leaving 13 bases between them. The CDR3 consists of 13 residues. The V gene's germline CDR1 is KGHSH and CDR2 LQKENI. As DNA, the CDR3 is TGTGCCAGCTCACCGGAGCTATGGTTAGGCTACACCTTC. Protein: CASSPELWLGYTF.